This T cell receptor (beta chain) derives from a study of shared clonotypes between healthy human individuals (dated by TCRdb to 2020 to 2022). Regarding the complete study: Three men and two women, aged 18 to 49 years, made up the cohort. For each donor, three plates each were used for CD4 naive and CD4 memory, two plates were used for CD8 naive, and one plate was used for CD8 memory. The study deeply sequenced blood TCR repertoires of about 5 healthy adults to estimate repertoire size and the extent of clonotype sharing between individuals. Different laboratories and diverse techniques were used to prepare libraries and sequence TCR repertoires, to increase sequencing depth and limit assay-specific biases. Leukapheresis yielded between about 0.94 and 9.5 billion PBMCs per donor. General conclusions and limits of the study: Because the study included a small number of donors, the genetic and exposure-history diversity represented was limited. Clonotypes shared by all four sorted-subset donors showed higher generation probabilities than non-shared clonotypes. Even with the large sequencing depth, rarefaction of the sorted-subset datasets indicated that sequencing was incomplete. Across a few donors, around 5% of naive CD4, 3.5% of naive CD8, 2.3% of memory CD4, and 0.4% to 0.45% of memory CD8 clonotypes were shared. Only blood was sampled, and tissue TCR repertoires likely differ from those in blood. Based on pairwise subsampling, the degree of clonotype sharing among donors was expected to be affected by sequencing depth. Naive subsets generally had larger estimated clonotype richness than memory subsets did.

The donors were healthy, HIV-negative adults with no recently reported acute infections or vaccinations. Every donor was a Caucasian adult residing in Nashville, Tennessee, USA. CD8 memory samples combined magnetically selected CD45RO+ cells with CCR7-negative CD45RA+ effector memory (TemRA) cells. After blood collection by leukapheresis, PBMCs were isolated using Ficoll-Histopaque density gradient centrifugation and then cryopreserved in the vapor phase of liquid nitrogen. Analytical flow cytometry was used to check the purity and quantity of every magnetically sorted T cell population. From each sorted fraction, genomic DNA was isolated and quantified by UV absorbance on a Nanodrop 2000c. Using the deep immunoSEQ assay, TCR CDR3 regions were amplified from genomic DNA by multiplex PCR. Extracted genomic DNA from each cell subset was spread evenly across all wells of several immunoSEQ 96-well plates, with each plate serving as a replicate. Each replicate PCR for sorted subsets received about 210 ng genomic DNA, equal to about 30,000 T cell genomes. Purified libraries were measured with a Qubit 3.0 fluorometer, size-checked on a Bioanalyzer 2100, and measured again with the KAPA Library Quantification kit. Every immunoSEQ 96-well plate was sequenced on a separate single-read 150-cycle Illumina NextSeq 550 flow cell. The paper's processing steps were these. The immunoSEQ output contained only junctional sequences without quality scores, so filtering could not match that applied to full-length reads. Sequences were annotated with PyIR, a Python wrapper for IgBLAST v1.9, using IMGT germline references to assign V/J genes and CDR3. Reads with weak V/J assignments (E-value above 1e-6), missing CDR3, stop codons, out-of-frame junctions, or ambiguous translated residues were removed. A V3J clonotype was defined by an identical inferred V gene, J gene, and CDR3 amino acid sequence. To compute the percentage overlap between repertoires, the number of shared unique clonotypes was divided by the size of the smaller repertoire. Three approaches were used to assess repertoire richness: RTK rarefaction, the Chao1 estimator, and Recon v2.1 estimates of unobserved clonotypes. For all TCRbeta clonotypes obtained by the gDNA method from a few donors, generation probabilities were computed with OLGA. This immuneACCESS table, as held by TCRdb, lists in-frame sequences with V and J called but not all clones. Of the missing ones, under half trace to an unresolved V gene in checked studies; the others have no known cause. The DNA gave D and trimming, while V, J and clone size come from that table. This sample is represented by under 130,000 clones; approximately 70% of them were singletons. The ten most abundant clones make up over 20% of the sample.

This clone was detected ten times or more. Its antigen is unknown. Per-nucleotide qualities are absent, and no much larger clonotype sits a single base away. Based on the germline V gene, the CDR1 and CDR2 sequences are SGHVS and FNYEAQ. From cysteine to phenylalanine, the CDR3 is 13 amino acids long. Of all the DNA, just the CDR3 is kept, 39 bases in frame from base 1. At the junction V is shortened by 1 base and J by 3 bases; bases outside the gene matches: 0. The TCR originated in a woman younger than 45 in good health. The sequenced sample was memory CD8+ T cells sorted from blood. What this sample's cell subset or site label stands for: CD45RO+ cells pooled with CCR7-negative TemRA cells. The rearranged segments are TRBV7-6 and TRBJ2-7, and TRBD1 matches 7 of the central bases. The DNA sequence follows: TGTGCCAGCAGCTTAGACAGGGGCTACGAGCAGTACTTC. The translation is CASSLDRGYEQYF.